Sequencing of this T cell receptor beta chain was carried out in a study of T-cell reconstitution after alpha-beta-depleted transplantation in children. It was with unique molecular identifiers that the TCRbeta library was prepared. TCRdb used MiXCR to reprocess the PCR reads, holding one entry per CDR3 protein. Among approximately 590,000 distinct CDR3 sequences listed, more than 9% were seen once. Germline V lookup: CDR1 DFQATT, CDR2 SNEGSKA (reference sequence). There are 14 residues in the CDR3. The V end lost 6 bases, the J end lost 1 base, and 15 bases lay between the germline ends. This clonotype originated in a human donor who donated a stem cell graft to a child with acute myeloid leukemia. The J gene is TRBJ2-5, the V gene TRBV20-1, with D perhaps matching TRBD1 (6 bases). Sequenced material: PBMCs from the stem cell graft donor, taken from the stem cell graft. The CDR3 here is CSARQDFGQETQYF. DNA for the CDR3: TGCAGTGCGCGACAGGACTTTGGCCAAGAGACCCAGTACTTC.